A selection of T cell receptor beta chains follows, all from one sample in a study of blood T cell repertoires in COVID-19. Profiling relied on immunoSEQ multiplex PCR, and the TCRdb table lists in-frame clones only, not all of them. The repertoire has approximately 160,000 clones, about 88% of them found once; the top ten carry under 0.7%. The sequenced sample was peripheral blood. The receptors stem from a man in his fifties or sixties with COVID-19, enrolled during active disease. Both conserved end residues are part of each CDR3. A D gene is named only where the DNA matches it firmly. Clone size, where shown, is once, few, many, or a class for clones that have expanded.

v_call: TRBV5-1; d_call: -; clone_size: -; j_call: TRBJ1-2; cdr3_aa: CASTDTSRGYTF; cdr3_nt: TGCGCCAGCACGGACACGTCGCGCGGCTACACCTTC
v_call: TRBV9; d_call: TRBD1; clone_size: -; j_call: TRBJ1-2; cdr3_aa: CASSPQGQGNYGYTF; cdr3_nt: TGTGCCAGCAGCCCACAAGGACAGGGGAACTATGGCTACACCTTC
v_call: TRBV11-3; d_call: TRBD1; clone_size: -; j_call: TRBJ2-1; cdr3_aa: CASSSAGTGYDNEQFF; cdr3_nt: TGTGCCAGCAGCTCAGCCGGGACAGGGTATGACAATGAGCAGTTCTTC
v_call: TRBV6-2/TRBV6-3; d_call: -; clone_size: -; j_call: TRBJ1-5; cdr3_aa: CASSQGLGNQPQHF; cdr3_nt: TGTGCCAGCAGCCAAGGACTTGGCAATCAGCCCCAGCATTTT
v_call: TRBV19; d_call: -; clone_size: -; j_call: TRBJ1-6; cdr3_aa: CASRRVNSPLHF; cdr3_nt: TGTGCCAGTAGGCGTGTTAATTCACCCCTCCACTTT
v_call: TRBV7-9; d_call: -; clone_size: -; j_call: TRBJ2-1; cdr3_aa: CASTEGVGNEQFF; cdr3_nt: TGTGCCAGCACCGAGGGGGTGGGCAATGAGCAGTTCTTC
v_call: TRBV15; d_call: -; clone_size: -; j_call: TRBJ2-7; cdr3_aa: CATSREGGGYEQYF; cdr3_nt: TGTGCCACCAGCAGAGAGGGCGGAGGTTACGAGCAGTACTTC
v_call: TRBV2; d_call: TRBD1; clone_size: -; j_call: TRBJ2-7; cdr3_aa: CASAREGQGGEQYF; cdr3_nt: TGTGCCAGCGCGAGAGAGGGACAGGGAGGAGAGCAGTACTTC
v_call: TRBV10-3; d_call: TRBD1; clone_size: -; j_call: TRBJ1-1; cdr3_aa: CAISESGGKDEAFF; cdr3_nt: TGTGCCATCAGTGAGTCAGGGGGCAAGGATGAAGCTTTCTTT
v_call: TRBV29-1; d_call: -; clone_size: few; j_call: TRBJ1-1; cdr3_aa: CSAWGVAKLEAFF; cdr3_nt: TGCAGCGCTTGGGGGGTGGCCAAGTTAGAAGCTTTCTTT
v_call: TRBV27; d_call: -; clone_size: -; j_call: TRBJ2-5; cdr3_aa: CASSFGPREETQYF; cdr3_nt: TGTGCCAGCAGTTTCGGGCCCAGGGAAGAGACCCAGTACTTC
v_call: TRBV11-2; d_call: -; clone_size: -; j_call: TRBJ1-1; cdr3_aa: CASSLGNRVMNTEAFF; cdr3_nt: TGTGCCAGCAGCTTAGGGAACAGGGTTATGAACACTGAAGCTTTCTTT
v_call: TRBV5-4; d_call: TRBD1; clone_size: -; j_call: TRBJ2-7; cdr3_aa: CASTIADRSYEQYF; cdr3_nt: TGTGCCAGCACTATCGCGGACAGGTCCTACGAGCAGTACTTC
v_call: TRBV6-6; d_call: TRBD1; clone_size: once; j_call: TRBJ1-2; cdr3_aa: CAIQPGQTNYGYTF; cdr3_nt: TGTGCCATTCAACCGGGACAGACTAACTATGGCTACACCTTC
v_call: TRBV19; d_call: -; clone_size: -; j_call: TRBJ2-3; cdr3_aa: CASKGGFPTDTQYF; cdr3_nt: TGTGCCAGTAAGGGAGGCTTTCCCACAGATACGCAGTATTTT
v_call: TRBV28; d_call: TRBD1; clone_size: -; j_call: TRBJ1-3; cdr3_aa: CASSTPGGLGNTIYF; cdr3_nt: TGTGCCAGCAGTACCCCAGGGGGCCTGGGCAACACCATATATTTT
v_call: TRBV19; d_call: -; clone_size: -; j_call: TRBJ2-3; cdr3_aa: CASSGERISTDTQYF; cdr3_nt: TGTGCCAGTAGTGGGGAGAGAATTAGCACAGATACGCAGTATTTT
v_call: TRBV24-1; d_call: -; clone_size: -; j_call: TRBJ1-2; cdr3_aa: CATSRERDYGYTF; cdr3_nt: TGTGCCACCAGTCGGGAGAGGGACTATGGCTACACCTTC
v_call: TRBV7-2; d_call: -; clone_size: -; j_call: TRBJ2-2; cdr3_aa: CASSLWEAGLGELFF; cdr3_nt: TGTGCCAGCAGCTTATGGGAGGCCGGCCTGGGGGAGCTGTTTTTT
v_call: TRBV19; d_call: -; clone_size: few; j_call: TRBJ1-1; cdr3_aa: CASSIRGFPENTEAFF; cdr3_nt: TGTGCCAGTAGTATCCGGGGGTTCCCAGAGAACACTGAAGCTTTCTTT
v_call: TRBV5-4; d_call: -; clone_size: -; j_call: TRBJ2-5; cdr3_aa: CASSAGQREETQYF; cdr3_nt: TGTGCCAGCAGCGCGGGACAGCGGGAAGAGACCCAGTACTTC
v_call: TRBV24-1; d_call: -; clone_size: -; j_call: TRBJ1-2; cdr3_aa: CATSDPGVGYTF; cdr3_nt: TGTGCCACCAGTGACCCGGGGGTTGGCTACACCTTC
v_call: TRBV7-2; d_call: TRBD2; clone_size: -; j_call: TRBJ2-3; cdr3_aa: CASRLAGGRVDTQYF; cdr3_nt: TGTGCCAGCAGGCTAGCGGGAGGGAGGGTAGATACGCAGTATTTT
v_call: TRBV2; d_call: TRBD2; clone_size: once; j_call: TRBJ2-1; cdr3_aa: CAKRASGYNEQFF; cdr3_nt: TGTGCCAAACGAGCTAGCGGATACAATGAGCAGTTCTTC
v_call: TRBV30; d_call: TRBD2; clone_size: -; j_call: TRBJ2-1; cdr3_aa: CAWSVLAGGQDEQFF; cdr3_nt: TGTGCCTGGAGTGTCCTAGCGGGAGGGCAGGATGAGCAGTTCTTC
v_call: TRBV10-3; d_call: -; clone_size: few; j_call: TRBJ1-4; cdr3_aa: CAISVGQETNEKLFF; cdr3_nt: TGTGCCATCAGTGTGGGACAAGAAACTAATGAAAAACTGTTTTTT
v_call: TRBV28; d_call: TRBD1; clone_size: -; j_call: TRBJ1-1; cdr3_aa: CASSLPTGVTEAFF; cdr3_nt: TGTGCCAGCAGTCTCCCGACAGGGGTCACTGAAGCTTTCTTT
v_call: TRBV11-3; d_call: -; clone_size: once; j_call: TRBJ1-4; cdr3_aa: CASSLAAHNEKLFF; cdr3_nt: TGTGCCAGCAGCTTGGCAGCGCATAATGAAAAACTGTTTTTT
v_call: TRBV14; d_call: TRBD1; clone_size: -; j_call: TRBJ1-1; cdr3_aa: CASSARDRGFFEAFF; cdr3_nt: TGTGCCAGCAGCGCCCGGGACAGGGGGTTTTTTGAAGCTTTCTTT
v_call: TRBV29-1; d_call: -; clone_size: -; j_call: TRBJ1-2; cdr3_aa: CSVFGGADGYTF; cdr3_nt: TGCAGCGTTTTCGGAGGGGCAGATGGCTACACCTTC
v_call: TRBV7-6; d_call: -; clone_size: -; j_call: TRBJ2-2; cdr3_aa: CASNQYTGELFF; cdr3_nt: TGTGCCAGCAACCAGTACACCGGGGAGCTGTTTTTT
v_call: TRBV18; d_call: TRBD1; clone_size: once; j_call: TRBJ2-1; cdr3_aa: CASSPRQGVYNEQFF; cdr3_nt: TGTGCCAGCTCGCCCAGACAGGGCGTCTACAATGAGCAGTTCTTC
v_call: TRBV15; d_call: -; clone_size: -; j_call: TRBJ1-2; cdr3_aa: CATSDLREGYGYTF; cdr3_nt: TGTGCCACCAGCGACCTCAGGGAAGGATACGGCTACACCTTC
v_call: TRBV6-5; d_call: -; clone_size: -; j_call: TRBJ1-1; cdr3_aa: CASRLTANTEAFF; cdr3_nt: TGTGCCAGCAGACTGACAGCGAACACTGAAGCTTTCTTT
v_call: TRBV9; d_call: TRBD2; clone_size: -; j_call: TRBJ2-1; cdr3_aa: CASSVGLAGVMGNEQFF; cdr3_nt: TGTGCCAGCAGCGTGGGACTAGCGGGAGTAATGGGCAATGAGCAGTTCTTC
v_call: TRBV4-3; d_call: TRBD2; clone_size: -; j_call: TRBJ2-4; cdr3_aa: CASSPSFLAGGKNIQYF; cdr3_nt: TGCGCCAGCAGCCCAAGTTTTCTAGCGGGAGGAAAAAACATTCAGTACTTC
v_call: TRBV25-1; d_call: TRBD1; clone_size: -; j_call: TRBJ1-2; cdr3_aa: CASSEYSGTGGYGYTF; cdr3_nt: TGTGCCAGCAGTGAATATAGTGGGACAGGCGGTTATGGCTACACCTTC
v_call: TRBV11-3; d_call: TRBD2; clone_size: once; j_call: TRBJ2-1; cdr3_aa: CASKSGRADGEQFF; cdr3_nt: TGTGCCAGCAAGAGCGGGAGGGCCGACGGTGAGCAGTTCTTC
v_call: TRBV27; d_call: TRBD1; clone_size: -; j_call: TRBJ2-7; cdr3_aa: CASSRDRAYEQYF; cdr3_nt: TGTGCCAGCAGCAGGGACAGAGCCTACGAGCAGTACTTC
v_call: TRBV18; d_call: TRBD1; clone_size: -; j_call: TRBJ1-5; cdr3_aa: CASSQGTGISNQPQHF; cdr3_nt: TGTGCCAGCTCCCAGGGGACAGGTATAAGCAATCAGCCCCAGCATTTT
v_call: TRBV11-3; d_call: -; clone_size: -; j_call: TRBJ2-7; cdr3_aa: CASSSVRTQEREQYF; cdr3_nt: TGTGCCAGCAGCTCGGTGCGGACTCAAGAGCGCGAGCAGTACTTC